The rows below give T cell receptor beta chains drawn from one sample of a study of Tregs in tolerant kidney transplant recipients. Profiling relied on immunoSEQ multiplex PCR, and the TCRdb table lists in-frame clones only, not all of them. The sample lists tens of thousands of clones; 84% were seen once. The sequencing input was CD4+ T cells from blood. Every receptor here comes from a human donor in good health. Both conserved end residues are part of each CDR3. D genes are given only for firm matches. Clone size is stated in some rows and not others, as once, few, many or a class when expanded.

d_gene: .
abundance: .
v_gene: TRBV6-5
j_gene: TRBJ1-2
CDR3nt: TGTGCCAGCAGCCGGGACCTCGGCTATGGCTACACCTTC
CDR3aa: CASSRDLGYGYTF

d_gene: .
abundance: .
v_gene: TRBV23-1
j_gene: TRBJ1-3
CDR3nt: TGCGCCAGCAGCCACCCTGGGGCAGGGGAGTCTGGAAACACCATATATTTT
CDR3aa: CASSHPGAGESGNTIYF

d_gene: .
abundance: .
v_gene: TRBV5-6
j_gene: TRBJ2-3
CDR3nt: TGTGCCAGCGAGGACAGCGGCACGGGAGATACGCAGTATTTT
CDR3aa: CASEDSGTGDTQYF

d_gene: TRBD1
abundance: .
v_gene: TRBV10-3
j_gene: TRBJ2-7
CDR3nt: TGTGCCATCAGAAACCGGGACAGGGGACCCTACGAGCAGTACTTC
CDR3aa: CAIRNRDRGPYEQYF

d_gene: TRBD2
abundance: few
v_gene: TRBV18
j_gene: TRBJ2-1
CDR3nt: TGTGCCAGCACCCCGGGACTACCCATGAATGAGCAGTTCTTC
CDR3aa: CASTPGLPMNEQFF

d_gene: .
abundance: .
v_gene: TRBV2
j_gene: TRBJ1-1
CDR3nt: TGTGCCAGCAGTACCGACGGGGCTGACACTGAAGCTTTCTTT
CDR3aa: CASSTDGADTEAFF

d_gene: TRBD2
abundance: .
v_gene: TRBV29-1
j_gene: TRBJ2-3
CDR3nt: TGCAGCGCCGCGCCGGGACTAGCTACAGATACGCAGTATTTT
CDR3aa: CSAAPGLATDTQYF

d_gene: .
abundance: .
v_gene: TRBV5-6
j_gene: TRBJ1-2
CDR3nt: TGTGCCAGCAAGAGGCAGGGGTACTATGGCTACACCTTC
CDR3aa: CASKRQGYYGYTF

d_gene: TRBD1
abundance: .
v_gene: TRBV30
j_gene: TRBJ2-7
CDR3nt: TGTGCCTGGAACGGGGACAGGGGGACCTACGAGCAGTACTTC
CDR3aa: CAWNGDRGTYEQYF

d_gene: .
abundance: few
v_gene: TRBV18
j_gene: TRBJ2-1
CDR3nt: TGTGCCAGCTCACCTCCCCGCAGAACAGACGGTTCCTACAATGAGCAGTTCTTC
CDR3aa: CASSPPRRTDGSYNEQFF

d_gene: .
abundance: .
v_gene: TRBV25-1
j_gene: TRBJ1-1
CDR3nt: TGTGCCAGCAGTGAATTGGCAGGGCGGACCCTGACTGAAGCTTTCTTT
CDR3aa: CASSELAGRTLTEAFF

d_gene: .
abundance: .
v_gene: TRBV2
j_gene: TRBJ2-1
CDR3nt: TGTGCCAGCAATGGTTTGCGGGGCAAGTACAATGAGCAGTTCTTC
CDR3aa: CASNGLRGKYNEQFF

d_gene: .
abundance: .
v_gene: TRBV7-2
j_gene: TRBJ2-3
CDR3nt: TGTGCCAGCAGCAGATGGGCCCCAGGCACAGATACGCAGTATTTT
CDR3aa: CASSRWAPGTDTQYF

d_gene: .
abundance: .
v_gene: TRBV18
j_gene: TRBJ1-5
CDR3nt: TGTGCCAGCTCACCCAGGGTAAGCAATCAGCCCCAGCATTTT
CDR3aa: CASSPRVSNQPQHF